These T cell receptor beta chains were read from a single sample in a study of T cell responses to AZD1222 COVID-19 vaccine. The protocol was immunoSEQ multiplex PCR, while the TCRdb copy is restricted to in-frame clones and leaves out a portion. The data show about 120,000 clones, about nine tenths seen once. Specimen: peripheral blood, collected 28 days after the second AZD1222 dose. The source of these receptors is an adult who received the AZD1222 COVID-19 vaccine. CDR3s include the opening cysteine and the closing phenylalanine or tryptophan. Each record gives: CDR3 DNA, CDR3 protein, J gene, clone size, V gene, D gene. A D gene is named only where the DNA matches it firmly. The size entry is marked missing in some rows and otherwise reads once, few, many or a size class.

CDR3nt: TGTGCCAGCAGCGGGGGTAATGAGCAGTTCTTC
CDR3aa: CASSGGNEQFF
j_gene: TRBJ2-1
abundance: NA
v_gene: TRBV28
d_gene: NA

CDR3nt: TGTGCCAGCTCACCGGGACCTATTAAAGTTTCAACTAATGAAAAACTGTTTTTT
CDR3aa: CASSPGPIKVSTNEKLFF
j_gene: TRBJ1-4
abundance: NA
v_gene: TRBV18
d_gene: NA

CDR3nt: TGTGCCAGCAGCTTAGTGGGGGCGCCGGGCGAGCAGTACTTC
CDR3aa: CASSLVGAPGEQYF
j_gene: TRBJ2-7
abundance: once
v_gene: TRBV7-9
d_gene: NA

CDR3nt: TGTGCCAGCACGGGACTAGCGGGGAAGGTCAATGAGCAGTTCTTC
CDR3aa: CASTGLAGKVNEQFF
j_gene: TRBJ2-1
abundance: NA
v_gene: TRBV2
d_gene: TRBD2

CDR3nt: TGTGCCAGCAGCCCGCACGGACTAGCGGGCAACACCGGGGAGCTGTTTTTT
CDR3aa: CASSPHGLAGNTGELFF
j_gene: TRBJ2-2
abundance: NA
v_gene: TRBV7-6
d_gene: TRBD2

CDR3nt: TGTGCCAGCAGCTTAAAGCTCACCGGGGAGCTGTTTTTT
CDR3aa: CASSLKLTGELFF
j_gene: TRBJ2-2
abundance: NA
v_gene: TRBV7-3
d_gene: NA

CDR3nt: TGCGCCAGCAGCCGCACAGGGGAGGGAAGTGAAAAACTGTTTTTT
CDR3aa: CASSRTGEGSEKLFF
j_gene: TRBJ1-4
abundance: once
v_gene: TRBV5-1
d_gene: TRBD1

CDR3nt: TGTGCCAGTAGTATGCAGGCCTACGGAAACACCATATATTTT
CDR3aa: CASSMQAYGNTIYF
j_gene: TRBJ1-3
abundance: NA
v_gene: TRBV19
d_gene: NA

CDR3nt: TGTGCCAGCAGCTTTCTCAGGACTACCAATTCACCCCTCCACTTT
CDR3aa: CASSFLRTTNSPLHF
j_gene: TRBJ1-6
abundance: NA
v_gene: TRBV7-8
d_gene: NA

CDR3nt: TGTGCCAGCAGCTTGGCCGGGGGCAGAATAGATACGCAGTATTTT
CDR3aa: CASSLAGGRIDTQYF
j_gene: TRBJ2-3
abundance: NA
v_gene: TRBV5-4
d_gene: NA

CDR3nt: TGTGCCACCACACGCACGGGACAGCTTAATGAAAAACTGTTTTTT
CDR3aa: CATTRTGQLNEKLFF
j_gene: TRBJ1-4
abundance: NA
v_gene: TRBV27
d_gene: TRBD1

CDR3nt: TGTGCCAGCAGCCCGACAGTTCTTACCTACAATGAGCAGTTCTTC
CDR3aa: CASSPTVLTYNEQFF
j_gene: TRBJ2-1
abundance: NA
v_gene: TRBV7-2
d_gene: NA

CDR3nt: TGTGCCAGCAGCATGGAGAGGCTAACTAATGAAAAACTGTTTTTT
CDR3aa: CASSMERLTNEKLFF
j_gene: TRBJ1-4
abundance: NA
v_gene: TRBV11-2
d_gene: NA

CDR3nt: TGTGCCAGCAGTCTACAGGGGACTGAAGCTTTCTTT
CDR3aa: CASSLQGTEAFF
j_gene: TRBJ1-1
abundance: NA
v_gene: TRBV12-3/TRBV12-4
d_gene: TRBD1

CDR3nt: TGTGCCAGTAGCCTCACAGGGGGCCGGACTGAAGCTTTCTTT
CDR3aa: CASSLTGGRTEAFF
j_gene: TRBJ1-1
abundance: once
v_gene: TRBV19
d_gene: TRBD1

CDR3nt: TGTGCCAGTAGCCCCCGAGGGGGGGGGAGCACAGATACGCAGTATTTT
CDR3aa: CASSPRGGGSTDTQYF
j_gene: TRBJ2-3
abundance: NA
v_gene: TRBV19
d_gene: NA

CDR3nt: TGTGCCAGCAGCCAAGATAGGAGGTTAGGGGGGGTGGCCTATGGCTACACCTTC
CDR3aa: CASSQDRRLGGVAYGYTF
j_gene: TRBJ1-2
abundance: NA
v_gene: TRBV4-2
d_gene: NA

CDR3nt: TGTGCCAGCTCACCACGGGCTATAAGGGACCTTTACCATCCTAGCACAGATACGCAGTATTTT
CDR3aa: CASSPRAIRDLYHPSTDTQYF
j_gene: TRBJ2-3
abundance: NA
v_gene: TRBV18
d_gene: NA

CDR3nt: TGTGCCAGCAGGTTCACAGGGGGAACCTACGAGCAGTACTTC
CDR3aa: CASRFTGGTYEQYF
j_gene: TRBJ2-7
abundance: NA
v_gene: TRBV28
d_gene: TRBD1

CDR3nt: TGTGCCAGCAGCCAAGAGCTAAGGCCCAATGAGCAGTTCTTC
CDR3aa: CASSQELRPNEQFF
j_gene: TRBJ2-1
abundance: NA
v_gene: TRBV3-1/TRBV3-2
d_gene: NA

CDR3nt: TGTGCCAGCAGCTTAAACGGAGTGGGCCCAGCCCCCGATGGCTACACCTTC
CDR3aa: CASSLNGVGPAPDGYTF
j_gene: TRBJ1-2
abundance: NA
v_gene: TRBV11-2
d_gene: NA

CDR3nt: TGCAGCGTTGGTACCGGTTATAACGAGCAGTACTTC
CDR3aa: CSVGTGYNEQYF
j_gene: TRBJ2-7
abundance: NA
v_gene: TRBV29-1
d_gene: NA

CDR3nt: TGTGCCAGCAGTGAAGCGAACCGACAGGGCCACACCATATATTTT
CDR3aa: CASSEANRQGHTIYF
j_gene: TRBJ1-3
abundance: once
v_gene: TRBV6-1
d_gene: TRBD1

CDR3nt: TGTGCCAGCAGTGTGGGACAGTTGGGGGCCAACGTCCTGACTTTC
CDR3aa: CASSVGQLGANVLTF
j_gene: TRBJ2-6
abundance: NA
v_gene: TRBV2
d_gene: TRBD1